What follows are 17 T cell receptor beta chains derived from one specimen sequenced in a study of blood T cell repertoires in COVID-19. Here immunoSEQ multiplex PCR was the method, and the copy in TCRdb shows in-frame clones only, minus some. The profile shows 190,000 or so clones, roughly 80% of them singletons. Source material: PBMCs or T cells enriched from blood (not recorded which). These receptors originate from a man in his forties who had recovered from COVID-19.

This chain uses TRBV6-6 with TRBJ1-5; a weak D match, TRBD1 (5 bases). Germline values: CDR1 MNHNY, CDR2 SVGAGI (reference sequence). V was trimmed by 6 bases and J by 2 bases, leaving 8 bases between them. This CDR3 comprises 13 residues. This CDR3 reads CASREGGNQPQHF. CDR3 nucleotides: TGTGCCAGCAGGGAAGGGGGCAATCAGCCCCAGCATTTT.

V gene TRBV15 combines with J gene TRBJ1-6, with 9 positions matching TRBD1. This CDR3 is 15 amino acids long. J gave up 8 bases and V 5 bases, and 7 bases lay outside the gene matches. The germline V gene encodes CDR1 LNHNV and CDR2 YYDKDF (reference sequence). CDR3 protein: CATSGTGTGYSPLHF. The CDR3 DNA is TGTGCCACCAGCGGAACCGGGACAGGGTATTCACCCCTCCACTTT.

The rearrangement uses TRBV5-1 and TRBJ2-1, with TRBD2 identical over 11 bases. CDR3 length: 14 residues. CDR1 and CDR2 from the germline V gene are SGHRS and YFSETQ. V gave up 0 bases and J gave up 9 bases; unmatched junction bases: 2. CDR3: CASSLGLAGGEQFF. As DNA, the CDR3 is TGCGCCAGCAGCTTGGGTCTAGCGGGAGGTGAGCAGTTCTTC.

The rearrangement links TRBV7-6 to TRBJ1-2; 10 bases line up with TRBD1. The CDR3 consists of 16 residues. Germline lookup yields CDR1 SGHVS and CDR2 FNYEAQ. V trimming: 5 bases; J trimming: 4 bases; junction bases outside the gene matches: 10. The CDR3 sequence: CASSPSGQGSSYGYTF. CDR3 coding DNA: TGTGCCAGCAGCCCCTCGGGACAGGGGAGTTCCTATGGCTACACCTTC. Full variable domain (remainder filled in from reference TRBV7-6 and TRBJ1-2): GAGVSQSPRYKVTKRGQDVALRCDPISGHVSLYWYRQALGQGPEFLTYFNYEAQQDKSGLPNDRFSAERPEGSISTLTIQRTEQRDSAMYRCASSPSGQGSSYGYTFGSGTRLTVV.

The chain is built from TRBV6-5 and TRBJ2-7, with D possibly matching TRBD2 (5 bases). Per germline, CDR1 MNHEY and CDR2 SVGAGI. The CDR3 is made up of 14 amino acids. V was pared by 0 bases and J by 1 base, with 7 bases between. The CDR3 DNA reads TGTGCCAGCAGTTACTCAGGGAGTTCCTACGAGCAGTACTTC. As protein: CASSYSGSSYEQYF.

This chain links TRBV5-6 with TRBJ2-7; tentatively, D is TRBD2 (5 bases). There are 16 residues in the CDR3. The germline CDR1 and CDR2 sequences are SGHDT and YYEEEE. V was shortened by 2 bases and J by 2 bases, with 17 bases between the two germline ends. The CDR3 region has the DNA TGTGCCAGCAGCTTCTTCAGTAGGACTGTCACCTACGAGCAGTACGTC. Encoded protein: CASSFFSRTVTYEQYV.

The gene calls are TRBV27 and TRBJ2-3; D call uncertain. Per germline, CDR1 MNHEY and CDR2 SMNVEV (reference sequence). The germline V and J ends were trimmed by 8 bases and 8 bases, with 11 bases remaining between them. CDR3 size: 11 residues. CDR3 protein: CASFKTGTQYF. The CDR3 region has the DNA TGTGCCAGCTTTAAAACGGGTACGCAGTATTTT.

This chain joins TRBV13 and TRBJ1-1; maybe TRBD1 (6 bases). This CDR3 has 15 amino acids. Germline V gene data show CDR1 as PRHDT and CDR2 as FYEKMQ (reference sequence). Trimming cost V 2 bases and J 3 bases, with 13 bases left between them. The CDR3 DNA reads TGTGCCAGCAGCTTAACGGGGGGGGCGTACACTGAAGCTTTCTTT. It translates to CASSLTGGAYTEAFF.

This clone turned up a few times. CDR3 sequence: CASSIRDRPLDTQYF. The CDR3 coding sequence is TGTGCCAGTAGTATCCGGGACAGGCCTTTAGATACGCAGTATTTT. The V gene is TRBV19, the J gene TRBJ2-3; 8 positions agree with TRBD1. CDR3 length: 15 residues. The V and J ends lost 3 bases and 5 bases, in that order; junction bases with no gene match: 7. The germline gives CDR1 LNHDA, CDR2 SQIVND (reference sequence).

The chain carries TRBV5-8 and TRBJ1-2; weak D call: TRBD1 (5 bases). The CDR3 totals 14 residues. The germline V gene encodes CDR1 SGHTS and CDR2 YDEGEE. V was clipped by 4 bases and J by 7 bases, with 17 bases between them. The CDR3 spells CASSLTQGSFGYTF. CDR3 sequence (DNA): TGTGCCAGCAGCCTTACGCAGGGTTCCTTTGGCTACACCTTC. The full variable domain, completed using reference TRBV5-8 and TRBJ1-2, is EAGVTQSPTHLIKTRGQQATLRCSPISGHTSVYWYQQALGLGLQFLLWYDEGEERNRGNFPPRFSGRQFPNYSSELNVNALELEDSALYLCASSLTQGSFGYTFGSGTRLTVV.

This chain connects TRBV19 to TRBJ2-4; 12 bases map to TRBD2. Per the germline V gene, CDR1 is LNHDA and CDR2 is SQIVND (reference sequence). CDR3 size: 17 residues. J was trimmed by 0 bases and V by 6 bases; bases with no gene match: 6. CDR3 region: CASRNMGLAGAKNIQYF. The CDR3, as DNA: TGTGCCAGTAGGAACATGGGACTAGCGGGAGCCAAAAACATTCAGTACTTC. The full variable domain, its missing parts supplied by reference TRBV19 and TRBJ2-4, is DGGITQSPKYLFRKEGQNVTLSCEQNLNHDAMYWYRQDPGQGLRLIYYSQIVNDFQKGDIAEGYSVSREKKESFPLTVTSAQKNPTAFYLCASRNMGLAGAKNIQYFGAGTRLSVL.

This clone turned up a few times. V usage is TRBV3-1 (or the pseudogene TRBV3-2) and J usage is TRBJ2-1, with D possibly matching TRBD2 (5 bases). V was cut by 3 bases and J by 3 bases, with 12 bases left in between. Germline loops: CDR1 LGHDT, CDR2 YNNKEL (reference sequence). The CDR3 consists of 15 residues. CDR3 sequence (DNA): TGTGCCAGCAGCCATTCCAGCGGACGCTACAATGAGCAGTTCTTC. Protein product: CASSHSSGRYNEQFF.

The rearrangement uses TRBV7-9 and TRBJ2-5; 7 positions match TRBD2. The V gene end was trimmed by 5 bases and the J gene end by 5 bases; junction bases not matched to a gene: 8. CDR1 is SEHNR and CDR2 is FQNEAQ in the germline V gene (reference sequence). The CDR3 contains 14 residues. CDR3 sequence reads: CASSTTGDYETQYF. The CDR3 region has the DNA TGTGCCAGCAGCACCACGGGGGACTATGAGACCCAGTACTTC.

This CDR3 reads CASSRQGVHEQYF. The DNA of the CDR3 is TGTGCCAGCAGCAGACAGGGGGTCCACGAGCAGTACTTC. This chain connects TRBV6-5 to TRBJ2-7, with 9 nucleotides matching TRBD1. CDR1 and CDR2 from the germline V gene are MNHEY and SVGAGI. V was pared by 6 bases and J by 5 bases, with 5 bases of the junction left unmatched. This CDR3 comprises 13 residues.

J is TRBJ1-1 and V is TRBV5-1, with TRBD1 matching 11 bases. The ends lost 4 bases at V and 4 bases at J; junction bases unmatched: 9. This CDR3 has 16 residues. CDR1 and CDR2 (germline): SGHRS, YFSETQ. The CDR3 reads CASSGDRGNAGTEAFF. CDR3 in DNA: TGCGCCAGCAGCGGGGACAGGGGGAATGCGGGCACTGAAGCTTTCTTT.

The J gene is TRBJ2-6, the V gene TRBV5-1, with unresolved D. This CDR3 comprises 19 residues. Germline CDR1 reads SGHRS; CDR2 reads YFSETQ. The V end was cut by 5 bases, the J end by 0 bases, with 21 bases between. CDR3 bases: TGCGCCAGCAGATTTCCATTTCCAGGCACCCTCTCTGGGGCCAACGTCCTGACTTTC. Translating gives CASRFPFPGTLSGANVLTF.

CDR3 loop: CASSSPGLVMVNEQFF. In DNA form, the CDR3 reads TGTGCCAGCAGCTCACCGGGACTAGTGATGGTTAATGAGCAGTTCTTC. V is TRBV11-2 and J is TRBJ2-1, with TRBD2 matching over 8 bases. CDR3 length equals 16 residues. Germline V lookup: CDR1 SGHAT, CDR2 FQNNGV. V lost 4 bases, J lost 7 bases, and 12 bases stayed unmatched.